This is a list of T cell receptor beta chains from one sample in a study of OX40 agonist ivuxolimab in advanced cancers. The protocol was immunoSEQ multiplex PCR, while the TCRdb copy is restricted to in-frame clones and leaves out a portion. The table shows some 79,000 clones, with roughly nine tenths occurring only once. The material sequenced was CD4+ or CD8+ T cells sorted from blood, taken in a trial of the OX40 agonist ivuxolimab. These receptors all come from an adult with an advanced solid tumor such as melanoma, head and neck, liver or kidney cancer. Each CDR3 is given with its conserved first and last residue. The D gene is left open where the match is weak. Size tells how often a clone was seen (once, few, many) or the class of an expanded clone, and some rows leave it out.

CDR3aa,CDR3nt,j_gene,abundance,v_gene,d_gene
CAWSQFSEQYF,TGTGCCTGGAGTCAGTTTAGCGAGCAGTACTTC,TRBJ2-7,NA,TRBV30,NA
CASSFGGQEETQYF,TGTGCCAGCAGCTTCGGGGGTCAGGAAGAGACCCAGTACTTC,TRBJ2-5,NA,TRBV5-4,NA
CASSKVASGRPTQYF,TGTGCCAGCAGCAAAGTGGCTAGCGGGAGGCCTACGCAGTATTTT,TRBJ2-3,NA,TRBV21-1,NA
CASARDRVVTEAFF,TGTGCCAGTGCCCGGGACAGGGTTGTTACTGAAGCTTTCTTT,TRBJ1-1,NA,TRBV2,TRBD1
CASSPSQKGQPQHF,TGTGCCAGCTCACCATCTCAAAAGGGGCAGCCCCAGCATTTT,TRBJ1-5,NA,TRBV18,NA
CASSTNRGGDRGYNEQFF,TGTGCCAGTAGTACCAACCGGGGTGGGGACAGGGGTTACAATGAGCAGTTCTTC,TRBJ2-1,NA,TRBV19,TRBD1
CASSPRSVGDTQYF,TGTGCCAGCAGCCCCAGGAGTGTTGGGGATACGCAGTATTTT,TRBJ2-3,NA,TRBV7-9,NA
CASSLMEENTEAFF,TGTGCCAGCAGCTTAATGGAGGAGAACACTGAAGCTTTCTTT,TRBJ1-1,NA,TRBV7-9,NA
CASSKVGARNQPQHF,TGTGCCAGTAGTAAGGTGGGGGCTCGCAATCAGCCCCAGCATTTT,TRBJ1-5,NA,TRBV19,NA
CASSGGSTDTQYF,TGTGCCAGTAGCGGGGGTAGCACAGATACGCAGTATTTT,TRBJ2-3,NA,TRBV19,NA
CASSLVAGGNYEQYF,TGTGCCAGCAGCTTAGTCGCAGGGGGCAACTACGAGCAGTACTTC,TRBJ2-7,NA,TRBV7-9,TRBD1
CASSELAGKITDTQYF,TGTGCCAGCAGTGAACTAGCGGGGAAAATCACAGATACGCAGTATTTT,TRBJ2-3,NA,TRBV6-1,TRBD2
CASSPAAGVGGSEQFF,TGTGCCAGCAGTCCAGCGGCGGGAGTGGGGGGGAGTGAGCAGTTCTTC,TRBJ2-1,once,TRBV27,TRBD2
CASSAGLAGVRGEQYF,TGTGCCAGTAGTGCAGGACTAGCGGGAGTCCGCGGCGAGCAGTACTTC,TRBJ2-7,NA,TRBV19,TRBD2
CASSNIDYEQYF,TGTGCCAGCAGCAATATAGACTACGAGCAGTACTTC,TRBJ2-7,NA,TRBV7-7,NA
CASSENNPEGTEAFF,TGTGCCAGCAGTGAGAACAACCCGGAAGGGACTGAAGCTTTCTTT,TRBJ1-1,once,TRBV6-1,NA
CASSPRVLTDTQYF,TGTGCCAGCAGCCCTCGTGTATTGACAGATACGCAGTATTTT,TRBJ2-3,few,TRBV14,NA
CASSPRTGVTGELFF,TGTGCCAGCAGCCCCCGGACAGGGGTCACCGGGGAGCTGTTTTTT,TRBJ2-2,NA,TRBV7-7,TRBD1
CASSPRTEPSGNTIYF,TGTGCCAGCTCACCAAGGACTGAGCCTTCTGGAAACACCATATATTTT,TRBJ1-3,NA,TRBV18,NA
CASSLTSGSYTDTQYF,TGTGCCAGCAGCTTAACGAGCGGCAGCTACACAGATACGCAGTATTTT,TRBJ2-3,NA,TRBV7-8,NA
CASSVNPSGNTIYF,TGTGCCAGCAGCGTAAACCCGTCTGGAAACACCATATATTTT,TRBJ1-3,NA,TRBV9,NA
CASSVGGSSDTQYF,TGTGCCAGCAGCGTAGGAGGCAGCTCAGATACGCAGTATTTT,TRBJ2-3,NA,TRBV9,NA
CASSLERPGLAGGQQFF,TGTGCCAGCAGCTTGGAACGACCGGGACTAGCGGGAGGGCAGCAGTTCTTC,TRBJ2-1,NA,TRBV7-6,TRBD2
CASSLQLAGVLNEQFF,TGTGCCAGCAGCCTACAACTAGCGGGAGTTCTTAATGAGCAGTTCTTC,TRBJ2-1,NA,TRBV11-2,TRBD2
CASSRPGLAYGNEQFF,TGTGCCAGCAGCCGACCGGGACTAGCATATGGCAATGAGCAGTTCTTC,TRBJ2-1,NA,TRBV14,TRBD2
CAISRRDTEAFF,TGTGCCATCAGTCGCCGGGACACTGAAGCTTTCTTT,TRBJ1-1,NA,TRBV10-3,NA
CASSAAGTYGYTF,TGCGCCAGCAGTGCGGCAGGAACCTATGGCTACACCTTC,TRBJ1-2,once,TRBV10-1,NA
CASSKAGGSRNTEAFF,TGTGCCAGCTCCAAAGCTGGAGGTAGCAGGAACACTGAAGCTTTCTTT,TRBJ1-1,NA,TRBV18,NA
CASSIIGGRPNNEQFF,TGTGCCAGTAGTATAATTGGCGGGAGGCCTAACAATGAGCAGTTCTTC,TRBJ2-1,NA,TRBV19,TRBD2
CASSQTTGGSYGYTF,TGTGCCAGTAGTCAAACGACAGGAGGGTCTTATGGCTACACCTTC,TRBJ1-2,NA,TRBV19,NA
CASNGQGTYEQYF,TGTGCCAGCAATGGACAGGGTACCTACGAGCAGTACTTC,TRBJ2-7,NA,TRBV2,TRBD1
CASRARTGKEKLFF,TGTGCCAGTAGGGCCCGAACGGGGAAAGAAAAACTGTTTTTT,TRBJ1-4,NA,TRBV19,NA
CASSLWGETQYF,TGTGCCAGCAGCTTGTGGGGAGAGACCCAGTACTTC,TRBJ2-5,NA,TRBV5-8,NA
CASSPRQGPHEQYF,TGTGCCAGCAGTCCCCGGCAGGGCCCCCACGAGCAGTACTTC,TRBJ2-7,NA,TRBV6-5,NA
CASRRGQGETQYF,TGTGCCAGTAGGCGAGGACAGGGAGAGACCCAGTACTTC,TRBJ2-5,NA,TRBV19,TRBD1
CASSYQGNTGELFF,TGTGCCAGCAGTTATCAGGGAAACACCGGGGAGCTGTTTTTT,TRBJ2-2,NA,TRBV6-5,NA
CASSRGGGGPTLNEQFF,TGTGCCAGCAGCAGAGGAGGTGGGGGACCTACTCTGAATGAGCAGTTCTTC,TRBJ2-1,NA,TRBV9,NA
CAISEAREQPQHF,TGTGCCATCAGTGAGGCCCGGGAACAGCCCCAGCATTTT,TRBJ1-5,NA,TRBV10-3,NA
CASSYGGRRETQYF,TGTGCCAGCAGTTACGGGGGCCGGAGGGAGACCCAGTACTTC,TRBJ2-5,NA,TRBV6-5,NA
CAISGLAGGGYNEQFF,TGTGCCATCAGTGGACTAGCGGGAGGGGGGTACAATGAGCAGTTCTTC,TRBJ2-1,NA,TRBV10-3,TRBD2
CASSEFSGYGVDTQYF,TGCGCCAGCAGTGAGTTTAGCGGATATGGGGTAGATACGCAGTATTTT,TRBJ2-3,NA,TRBV10-2,NA
CASSPGQNNEKLFF,TGTGCCAGCAGCCCGGGACAGAATAATGAAAAACTGTTTTTT,TRBJ1-4,NA,TRBV7-9,TRBD1
CASSSRYLIPNTGELFF,TGCGCCAGCAGCTCTCGCTATCTAATACCGAACACCGGGGAGCTGTTTTTT,TRBJ2-2,NA,TRBV5-1,NA
CASSLSRTGGVTDTQYF,TGTGCCAGCAGCTTAAGTAGGACAGGGGGAGTCACAGATACGCAGTATTTT,TRBJ2-3,NA,TRBV7-9,TRBD1
CASAVGGGEKTQYF,TGCGCCAGCGCGGTCGGAGGGGGGGAAAAGACCCAGTACTTC,TRBJ2-5,NA,TRBV5-1,NA
CASSIPGERQPQHF,TGTGCCAGTAGTATCCCAGGCGAAAGACAGCCCCAGCATTTT,TRBJ1-5,few,TRBV19,NA
CASSPVWEGTGELFF,TGTGCCAGCAGCCCCGTTTGGGAAGGCACCGGGGAGCTGTTTTTT,TRBJ2-2,NA,TRBV9,NA